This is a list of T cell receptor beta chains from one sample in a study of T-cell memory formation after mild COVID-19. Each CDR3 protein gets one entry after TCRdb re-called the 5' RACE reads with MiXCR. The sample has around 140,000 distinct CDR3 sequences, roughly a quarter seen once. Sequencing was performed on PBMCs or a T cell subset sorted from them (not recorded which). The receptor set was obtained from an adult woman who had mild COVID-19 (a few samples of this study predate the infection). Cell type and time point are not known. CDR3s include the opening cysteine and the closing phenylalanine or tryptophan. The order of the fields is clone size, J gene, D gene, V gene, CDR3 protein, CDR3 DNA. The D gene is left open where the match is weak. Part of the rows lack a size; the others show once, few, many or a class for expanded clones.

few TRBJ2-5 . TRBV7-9 CASSLEFLSTDYQETQYF TGTGCCAGCAGCTTAGAGTTTTTATCGACAGATTACCAAGAGACCCAGTACTTC
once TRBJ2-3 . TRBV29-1 CSVVGDPDGLVRTDTQYF TGCAGCGTTGTGGGTGACCCGGATGGACTGGTACGCACAGATACGCAGTATTTT
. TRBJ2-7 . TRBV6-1 CASSEWTLAGYEQYF TGTGCCAGCAGTGAATGGACACTCGCGGGCTACGAGCAGTACTTC
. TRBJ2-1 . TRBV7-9 CASSSGRPGEQFF TGTGCCAGCAGCTCGGGACGGCCGGGGGAGCAGTTCTTC
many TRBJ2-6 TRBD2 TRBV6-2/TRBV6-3 CASSYGSGRAFGANVLTF TGTGCCAGCAGTTACGGTAGCGGGAGGGCATTTGGGGCCAACGTCCTGACTTTC
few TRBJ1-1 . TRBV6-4 CASSDSPDSSTEAFF TGTGCCAGCAGTGACTCACCGGACAGCTCCACTGAAGCTTTCTTT
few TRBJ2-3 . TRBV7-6 CASSLSVVGGTDTQYF TGTGCCAGCAGCTTATCGGTTGTGGGAGGAACAGATACGCAGTATTTT
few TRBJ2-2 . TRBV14 CASSPMAGVFGELFF TGTGCCAGCAGCCCAATGGCAGGGGTGTTCGGGGAGCTGTTTTTT
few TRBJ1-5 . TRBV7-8 CASSSPAGQGREPQHF TGTGCCAGCAGCTCCCCAGCCGGGCAGGGAAGGGAGCCCCAGCATTTT
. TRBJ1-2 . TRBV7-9 CASSPLGRGVNYGYTF TGTGCCAGCAGCCCCTTGGGTAGGGGAGTAAACTATGGCTACACCTTC
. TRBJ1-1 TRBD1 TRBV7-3 CASSPGTGGRTEAFF TGTGCCAGCAGCCCCGGGACAGGGGGAAGGACTGAAGCTTTCTTT
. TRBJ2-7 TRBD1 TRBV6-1 CATHGTGYREQYF TGTGCCACCCACGGGACAGGGTACCGCGAGCAGTACTTC
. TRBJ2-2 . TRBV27 CASRPLATGELFF TGTGCCAGCAGACCTCTAGCAACCGGGGAGCTGTTTTTT
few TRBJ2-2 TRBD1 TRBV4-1 CASSQYTGDGELFF TGCGCCAGCAGCCAGTATACAGGGGACGGGGAGCTGTTTTTT
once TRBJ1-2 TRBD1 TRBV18 CASSPPSTGADGYTF TGTGCCAGCTCGCCTCCCTCGACAGGGGCGGATGGCTACACCTTC
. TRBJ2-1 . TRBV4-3 CASSQWVGNEQFF TGCGCCAGCAGCCAATGGGTGGGGAATGAGCAGTTCTTC
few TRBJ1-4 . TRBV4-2 CASSQAESEKLFF TGTGCCAGCAGCCAAGCGGAAAGTGAAAAACTGTTTTTT
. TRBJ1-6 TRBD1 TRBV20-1 CSAPSQQGSSYNSPLHF TGCAGTGCTCCGTCCCAACAGGGGAGCTCCTATAATTCACCCCTCCACTTT
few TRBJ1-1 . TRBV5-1 CASSLAQAGLHTEAFF TGCGCCAGCAGCTTGGCCCAGGCAGGGCTGCACACTGAAGCTTTCTTT
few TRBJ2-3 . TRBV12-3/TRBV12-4 CASIPYRGSTDTQYF TGTGCCAGCATCCCCTACCGGGGTAGCACAGATACGCAGTATTTT
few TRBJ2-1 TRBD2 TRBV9 CASSSPTSGGKYNEQFF TGTGCCAGCAGCTCTCCGACTAGCGGGGGTAAATACAATGAGCAGTTCTTC
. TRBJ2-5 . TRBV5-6 CASSLETQETQYF TGTGCCAGCAGCTTGGAGACGCAAGAGACCCAGTACTTC
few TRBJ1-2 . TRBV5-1 CASSLDLTYGYTF TGCGCCAGCAGCTTGGATCTAACCTATGGCTACACCTTC